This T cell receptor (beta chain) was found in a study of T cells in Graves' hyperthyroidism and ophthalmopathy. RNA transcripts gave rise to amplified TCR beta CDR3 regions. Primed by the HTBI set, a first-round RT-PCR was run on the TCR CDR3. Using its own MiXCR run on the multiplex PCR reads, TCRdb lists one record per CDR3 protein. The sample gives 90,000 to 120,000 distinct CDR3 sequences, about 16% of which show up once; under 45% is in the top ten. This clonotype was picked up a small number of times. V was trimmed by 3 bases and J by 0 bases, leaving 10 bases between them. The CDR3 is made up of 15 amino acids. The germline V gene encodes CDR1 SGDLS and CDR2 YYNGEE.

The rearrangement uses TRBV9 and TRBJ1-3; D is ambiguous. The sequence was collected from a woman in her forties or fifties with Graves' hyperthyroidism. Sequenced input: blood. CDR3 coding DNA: TGTGCCAGCAGCGACCCCAGAAACTCTGGAAACACCATATATTTT. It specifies CASSDPRNSGNTIYF. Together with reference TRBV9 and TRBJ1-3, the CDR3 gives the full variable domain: DSGVTQTPKHLITATGQRVTLRCSPRSGDLSVYWYQQSLDQGLQFLIQYYNGEERAKGNILERFSAQQFPDLHSELNLSSLELGDSALYFCASSDPRNSGNTIYFGEGSWLTVV.